These 2 T cell receptor beta chains were sequenced from one sample in a study of blood T cells in healthy people across ages. With a J-beta primer mix and a sample-barcoded 5' primer, a second PCR ran about 7 to 12 cycles. In TCRdb, the 5' RACE reads were re-called with MiXCR into one record per CDR3 protein. The sample carries approximately 830,000 distinct CDR3 sequences, approximately 59% recorded once. The sequenced material came from blood. All receptors come from a young man in good health.

The CDR3 bases are TGCAGTGCTAGAGGGACAGAGACCTACGAGCAGTACTTC. It is translated as CSARGTETYEQYF. The chain recombines TRBV20-1 with TRBJ2-1; tentative D call: TRBD1 (6 bases). The tail of the sequence fits TRBJ2-7 better, so the J call may be wrong. Germline-derived CDR1 and CDR2 are DFQATT and SNEGSKA (reference sequence). The CDR3 is 13 residues long.

In this sample, this clonotype turned up once. At one end the junction does not follow the germline gene, possibly because of a read error. The V gene is TRBV6-5, the J gene TRBJ2-7; D unresolved. CDR1 is MNHEY, CDR2 SVGAGI, per germline. The CDR3 length is 14 residues. The CDR3 loop reads CAGSGNSASYEQYF. The CDR3 coding sequence is TGTGCCGGCAGTGGAAATTCGGCCTCCTACGAGCAGTACTTC.